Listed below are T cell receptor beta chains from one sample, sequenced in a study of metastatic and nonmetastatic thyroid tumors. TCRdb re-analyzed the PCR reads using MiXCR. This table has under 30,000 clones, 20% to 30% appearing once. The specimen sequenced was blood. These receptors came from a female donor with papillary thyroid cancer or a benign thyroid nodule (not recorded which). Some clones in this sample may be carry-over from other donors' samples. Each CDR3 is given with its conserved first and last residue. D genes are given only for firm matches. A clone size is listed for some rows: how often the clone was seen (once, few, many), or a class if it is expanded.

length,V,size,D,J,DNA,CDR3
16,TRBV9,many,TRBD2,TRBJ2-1,TGTGCCAGCAGCATTCGAGCGGGAGGGCCCGGAGATGAGCAGTTCTTC,CASSIRAGGPGDEQFF
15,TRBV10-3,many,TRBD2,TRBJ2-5,TGTGCCATCAGTGCAGGTAGCGGGAGCGTAGAGACCCAGTACTTC,CAISAGSGSVETQYF
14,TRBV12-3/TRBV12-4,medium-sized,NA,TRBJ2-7,TGTGCCAGCAGTTTAGTAAGGAGGAAATACGAGCAGTACTTC,CASSLVRRKYEQYF
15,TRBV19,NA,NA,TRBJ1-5,TGTGCCAGTAGAAAAGCCCGTGATAACAATCAGCCCCAGCATTTT,CASRKARDNNQPQHF
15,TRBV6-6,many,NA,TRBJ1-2,TGTGCCAGCAGTTACTCCCTCGTCGACAACTATGGCTACACCTTC,CASSYSLVDNYGYTF
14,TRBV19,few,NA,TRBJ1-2,TGTGCCAGTAGTAGGGTCACAGGGAACTATGGCTACACCTTC,CASSRVTGNYGYTF
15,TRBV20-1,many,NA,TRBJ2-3,TGCAGTGCTGGCGACTCTAGCTCGTATTCAGATACGCAGTATTTT,CSAGDSSSYSDTQYF
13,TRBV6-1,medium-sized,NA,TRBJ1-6,TGTGCCAGCAGGCCCGACCTGAATTCACCCCTCCACTTT,CASRPDLNSPLHF
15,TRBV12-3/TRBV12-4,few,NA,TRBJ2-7,TGTGCCAGCAGTTTTGTGGGGGCACCCTCCTACGAGCAGTACTTC,CASSFVGAPSYEQYF
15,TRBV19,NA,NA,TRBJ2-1,TGTGCCAGTAGTTGGGACGGTGGAATCAATGATGAGCAGTTCTTC,CASSWDGGINDEQFF
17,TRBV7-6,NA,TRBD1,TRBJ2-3,TGTGCCAGCAGCTTGGGGACCTGGACAGGTTCCACAGATACGCAGTATTTT,CASSLGTWTGSTDTQYF
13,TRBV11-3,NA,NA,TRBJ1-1,TGTGCCAGCAGCTCACTGACGGCTATGGAAGCTTTCTTT,CASSSLTAMEAFF
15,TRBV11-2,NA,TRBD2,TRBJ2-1,TGTGCCAGCAGCTTAGAGCTAGCGGGAGTGAATGAGCAGTTCTTC,CASSLELAGVNEQFF
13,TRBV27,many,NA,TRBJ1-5,TGTGCCAGCAGTTTCTCTGGGGGGCAGCCCCAGCATTTT,CASSFSGGQPQHF
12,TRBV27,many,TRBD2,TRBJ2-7,TGTGCCAGCTCGGGACTAGCGGGTGAGCAGTACTTC,CASSGLAGEQYF
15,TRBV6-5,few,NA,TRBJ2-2,TGTGCCAGCAGTTACAGCCGGAAACTCACCGGGGAGCTGTTTTTT,CASSYSRKLTGELFF
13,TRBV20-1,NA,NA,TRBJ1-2,TGCAGTGTACTTCTAGGCAGCTACTATGGCTACACCTTC,CSVLLGSYYGYTF
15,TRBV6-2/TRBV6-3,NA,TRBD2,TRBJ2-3,TGTGCCAGCAGTTTACTAGCGGGGGACACAGATACGCATTATTTT,CASSLLAGDTDTHYF
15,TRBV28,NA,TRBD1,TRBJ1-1,TGTGCCAGCAGTTTCCAGGGGGGGAGGGTCACTGAAGCTTTCTTT,CASSFQGGRVTEAFF
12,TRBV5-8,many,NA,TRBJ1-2,TGTGCCAGCAGCCAAGACCTGTATGGCTACACCTTC,CASSQDLYGYTF
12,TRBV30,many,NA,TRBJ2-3,TGTGCCTGGAGTGTAGGGGGAGATACGCAGTATTTT,CAWSVGGDTQYF
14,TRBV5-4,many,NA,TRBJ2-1,TGTGCCAGCGGGACGGATGGACTATACAATGAGCAGTTCTTC,CASGTDGLYNEQFF
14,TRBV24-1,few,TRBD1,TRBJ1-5,TGTGCCACCGGAGGGACAGGTTGTATTCAGCCCCAGCATTTT,CATGGTGCIQPQHF
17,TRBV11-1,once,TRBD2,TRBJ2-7,TGTGCCAGCAGTCTAACGCGGCTAGCGGGAGCCACCTACGAGCAGTACTTC,CASSLTRLAGATYEQYF
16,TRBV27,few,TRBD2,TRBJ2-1,TGTGCCAGCAGTTTAAAGGGCGGGAGGGCCCATCGGGAGCAGTTCTTC,CASSLKGGRAHREQFF
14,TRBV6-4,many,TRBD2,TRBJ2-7,TGTGCCAGCAGTGACGGGACTAGCGGGAGCGAGCAGTACTTC,CASSDGTSGSEQYF
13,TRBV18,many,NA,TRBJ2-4,TGTGCCAGCTCACCACCTTTCGTGGACATTCAGTACTTC,CASSPPFVDIQYF
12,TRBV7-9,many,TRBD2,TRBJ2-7,TGTGCCAGCAGCCCGGGGGGGTACGAGCAGTACTTC,CASSPGGYEQYF
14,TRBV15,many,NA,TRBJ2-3,TGTGCCACCAGCAGAGTAGGCGGTCCAGATACGCAGTATTTT,CATSRVGGPDTQYF
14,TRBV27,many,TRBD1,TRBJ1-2,TGTGCCAGCAGTCGCATGACAGGGTTCTATGGCTACACCTTC,CASSRMTGFYGYTF
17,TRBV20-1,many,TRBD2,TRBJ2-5,TGCAGTGCTAGAGCAGGGGCGGAGCTAGCGGGACGGGAGACCCAGTACTTC,CSARAGAELAGRETQYF
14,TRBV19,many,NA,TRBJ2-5,TGTGCCAGTAGTATTGGTGGCAGGTCAGAGACCCAGTACTTC,CASSIGGRSETQYF
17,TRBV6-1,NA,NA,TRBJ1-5,TGTTCCAGCAACATCACTGTTAATGGCCCGAGCAATCAGCCCCAGCATTTT,CSSNITVNGPSNQPQHF
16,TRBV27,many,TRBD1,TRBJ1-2,TGTGCCAGCAGTTCATCCGGGACAGGGGACTTCTATGGCTACACCTTC,CASSSSGTGDFYGYTF
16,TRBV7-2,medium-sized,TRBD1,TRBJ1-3,TGTGCCAGCAGCTTAGCAACAGGGGGCGGAGGAAACACCATATATTTT,CASSLATGGGGNTIYF
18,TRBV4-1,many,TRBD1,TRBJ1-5,TGCGCCAGCAGCAAAGGACAGGGGGGAAATACGGGCAATCAGCCCCAGCATTTT,CASSKGQGGNTGNQPQHF
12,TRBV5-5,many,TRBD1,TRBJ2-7,TGTGCCAGCAATACAGGGGCCTACGAGCAGTACTTC,CASNTGAYEQYF
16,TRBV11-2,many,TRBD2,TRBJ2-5,TGTGCCAGCAGCTTAGATCGATGGGGGGGGCAAGAGACCCAGTACTTC,CASSLDRWGGQETQYF
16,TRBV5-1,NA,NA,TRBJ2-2,TGCGCCAGCAGCTTGGCCCTCGGGGAGAACACCGGGGAGCTGTTTTTT,CASSLALGENTGELFF
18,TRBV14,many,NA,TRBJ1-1,TGTGCCAGCAGCCAAGGGCAAGGAGCCGGCCGTATGAACACTGAAGCTTTCTTT,CASSQGQGAGRMNTEAFF
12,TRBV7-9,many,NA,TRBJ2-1,TGTGCCAGCAGCAGGAGCGTAAATGAGCAGTTCTTC,CASSRSVNEQFF
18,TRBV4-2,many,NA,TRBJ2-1,TGTGCCAGCAGCCAAAACGGCGACCCCGGGACACTTTACAATGAGCAGTTCTTC,CASSQNGDPGTLYNEQFF
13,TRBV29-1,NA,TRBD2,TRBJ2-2,TGCAGCGTTTTCGCGGGGGTGGCCGGGGAGCTGTTTTTT,CSVFAGVAGELFF
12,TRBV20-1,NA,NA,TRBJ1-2,TGCAGTGCTAGTGTAGGGAGTTATGGCTACACCTTC,CSASVGSYGYTF
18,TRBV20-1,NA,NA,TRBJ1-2,TGCAGTGCTAGAGATAACACCTCGCCCCTCCTCCGGGGATATGGCTACACCTTC,CSARDNTSPLLRGYGYTF
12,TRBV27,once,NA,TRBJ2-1,TGCGCCAGCAGTAATACTTACAATGAGCAGTTCTTC,CASSNTYNEQFF
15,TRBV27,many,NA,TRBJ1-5,TGTGCCAGCAGTTTAACAGGTATCAGCAATCAGCCCCAGCATTTT,CASSLTGISNQPQHF
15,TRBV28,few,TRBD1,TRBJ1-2,TGTGCCAGCAGTTTTGGGACAGCCAGTAACTATGGCTACACCTTC,CASSFGTASNYGYTF
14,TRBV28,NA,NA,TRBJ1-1,TGTGCCAGCAGTTTTGGGGCCACTTCTTCGGAAGCTTTCTTT,CASSFGATSSEAFF
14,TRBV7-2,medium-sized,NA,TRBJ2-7,TGTGCCAGCAGCTTAGGGGGATTAACCTACGAGCAGTACTTC,CASSLGGLTYEQYF